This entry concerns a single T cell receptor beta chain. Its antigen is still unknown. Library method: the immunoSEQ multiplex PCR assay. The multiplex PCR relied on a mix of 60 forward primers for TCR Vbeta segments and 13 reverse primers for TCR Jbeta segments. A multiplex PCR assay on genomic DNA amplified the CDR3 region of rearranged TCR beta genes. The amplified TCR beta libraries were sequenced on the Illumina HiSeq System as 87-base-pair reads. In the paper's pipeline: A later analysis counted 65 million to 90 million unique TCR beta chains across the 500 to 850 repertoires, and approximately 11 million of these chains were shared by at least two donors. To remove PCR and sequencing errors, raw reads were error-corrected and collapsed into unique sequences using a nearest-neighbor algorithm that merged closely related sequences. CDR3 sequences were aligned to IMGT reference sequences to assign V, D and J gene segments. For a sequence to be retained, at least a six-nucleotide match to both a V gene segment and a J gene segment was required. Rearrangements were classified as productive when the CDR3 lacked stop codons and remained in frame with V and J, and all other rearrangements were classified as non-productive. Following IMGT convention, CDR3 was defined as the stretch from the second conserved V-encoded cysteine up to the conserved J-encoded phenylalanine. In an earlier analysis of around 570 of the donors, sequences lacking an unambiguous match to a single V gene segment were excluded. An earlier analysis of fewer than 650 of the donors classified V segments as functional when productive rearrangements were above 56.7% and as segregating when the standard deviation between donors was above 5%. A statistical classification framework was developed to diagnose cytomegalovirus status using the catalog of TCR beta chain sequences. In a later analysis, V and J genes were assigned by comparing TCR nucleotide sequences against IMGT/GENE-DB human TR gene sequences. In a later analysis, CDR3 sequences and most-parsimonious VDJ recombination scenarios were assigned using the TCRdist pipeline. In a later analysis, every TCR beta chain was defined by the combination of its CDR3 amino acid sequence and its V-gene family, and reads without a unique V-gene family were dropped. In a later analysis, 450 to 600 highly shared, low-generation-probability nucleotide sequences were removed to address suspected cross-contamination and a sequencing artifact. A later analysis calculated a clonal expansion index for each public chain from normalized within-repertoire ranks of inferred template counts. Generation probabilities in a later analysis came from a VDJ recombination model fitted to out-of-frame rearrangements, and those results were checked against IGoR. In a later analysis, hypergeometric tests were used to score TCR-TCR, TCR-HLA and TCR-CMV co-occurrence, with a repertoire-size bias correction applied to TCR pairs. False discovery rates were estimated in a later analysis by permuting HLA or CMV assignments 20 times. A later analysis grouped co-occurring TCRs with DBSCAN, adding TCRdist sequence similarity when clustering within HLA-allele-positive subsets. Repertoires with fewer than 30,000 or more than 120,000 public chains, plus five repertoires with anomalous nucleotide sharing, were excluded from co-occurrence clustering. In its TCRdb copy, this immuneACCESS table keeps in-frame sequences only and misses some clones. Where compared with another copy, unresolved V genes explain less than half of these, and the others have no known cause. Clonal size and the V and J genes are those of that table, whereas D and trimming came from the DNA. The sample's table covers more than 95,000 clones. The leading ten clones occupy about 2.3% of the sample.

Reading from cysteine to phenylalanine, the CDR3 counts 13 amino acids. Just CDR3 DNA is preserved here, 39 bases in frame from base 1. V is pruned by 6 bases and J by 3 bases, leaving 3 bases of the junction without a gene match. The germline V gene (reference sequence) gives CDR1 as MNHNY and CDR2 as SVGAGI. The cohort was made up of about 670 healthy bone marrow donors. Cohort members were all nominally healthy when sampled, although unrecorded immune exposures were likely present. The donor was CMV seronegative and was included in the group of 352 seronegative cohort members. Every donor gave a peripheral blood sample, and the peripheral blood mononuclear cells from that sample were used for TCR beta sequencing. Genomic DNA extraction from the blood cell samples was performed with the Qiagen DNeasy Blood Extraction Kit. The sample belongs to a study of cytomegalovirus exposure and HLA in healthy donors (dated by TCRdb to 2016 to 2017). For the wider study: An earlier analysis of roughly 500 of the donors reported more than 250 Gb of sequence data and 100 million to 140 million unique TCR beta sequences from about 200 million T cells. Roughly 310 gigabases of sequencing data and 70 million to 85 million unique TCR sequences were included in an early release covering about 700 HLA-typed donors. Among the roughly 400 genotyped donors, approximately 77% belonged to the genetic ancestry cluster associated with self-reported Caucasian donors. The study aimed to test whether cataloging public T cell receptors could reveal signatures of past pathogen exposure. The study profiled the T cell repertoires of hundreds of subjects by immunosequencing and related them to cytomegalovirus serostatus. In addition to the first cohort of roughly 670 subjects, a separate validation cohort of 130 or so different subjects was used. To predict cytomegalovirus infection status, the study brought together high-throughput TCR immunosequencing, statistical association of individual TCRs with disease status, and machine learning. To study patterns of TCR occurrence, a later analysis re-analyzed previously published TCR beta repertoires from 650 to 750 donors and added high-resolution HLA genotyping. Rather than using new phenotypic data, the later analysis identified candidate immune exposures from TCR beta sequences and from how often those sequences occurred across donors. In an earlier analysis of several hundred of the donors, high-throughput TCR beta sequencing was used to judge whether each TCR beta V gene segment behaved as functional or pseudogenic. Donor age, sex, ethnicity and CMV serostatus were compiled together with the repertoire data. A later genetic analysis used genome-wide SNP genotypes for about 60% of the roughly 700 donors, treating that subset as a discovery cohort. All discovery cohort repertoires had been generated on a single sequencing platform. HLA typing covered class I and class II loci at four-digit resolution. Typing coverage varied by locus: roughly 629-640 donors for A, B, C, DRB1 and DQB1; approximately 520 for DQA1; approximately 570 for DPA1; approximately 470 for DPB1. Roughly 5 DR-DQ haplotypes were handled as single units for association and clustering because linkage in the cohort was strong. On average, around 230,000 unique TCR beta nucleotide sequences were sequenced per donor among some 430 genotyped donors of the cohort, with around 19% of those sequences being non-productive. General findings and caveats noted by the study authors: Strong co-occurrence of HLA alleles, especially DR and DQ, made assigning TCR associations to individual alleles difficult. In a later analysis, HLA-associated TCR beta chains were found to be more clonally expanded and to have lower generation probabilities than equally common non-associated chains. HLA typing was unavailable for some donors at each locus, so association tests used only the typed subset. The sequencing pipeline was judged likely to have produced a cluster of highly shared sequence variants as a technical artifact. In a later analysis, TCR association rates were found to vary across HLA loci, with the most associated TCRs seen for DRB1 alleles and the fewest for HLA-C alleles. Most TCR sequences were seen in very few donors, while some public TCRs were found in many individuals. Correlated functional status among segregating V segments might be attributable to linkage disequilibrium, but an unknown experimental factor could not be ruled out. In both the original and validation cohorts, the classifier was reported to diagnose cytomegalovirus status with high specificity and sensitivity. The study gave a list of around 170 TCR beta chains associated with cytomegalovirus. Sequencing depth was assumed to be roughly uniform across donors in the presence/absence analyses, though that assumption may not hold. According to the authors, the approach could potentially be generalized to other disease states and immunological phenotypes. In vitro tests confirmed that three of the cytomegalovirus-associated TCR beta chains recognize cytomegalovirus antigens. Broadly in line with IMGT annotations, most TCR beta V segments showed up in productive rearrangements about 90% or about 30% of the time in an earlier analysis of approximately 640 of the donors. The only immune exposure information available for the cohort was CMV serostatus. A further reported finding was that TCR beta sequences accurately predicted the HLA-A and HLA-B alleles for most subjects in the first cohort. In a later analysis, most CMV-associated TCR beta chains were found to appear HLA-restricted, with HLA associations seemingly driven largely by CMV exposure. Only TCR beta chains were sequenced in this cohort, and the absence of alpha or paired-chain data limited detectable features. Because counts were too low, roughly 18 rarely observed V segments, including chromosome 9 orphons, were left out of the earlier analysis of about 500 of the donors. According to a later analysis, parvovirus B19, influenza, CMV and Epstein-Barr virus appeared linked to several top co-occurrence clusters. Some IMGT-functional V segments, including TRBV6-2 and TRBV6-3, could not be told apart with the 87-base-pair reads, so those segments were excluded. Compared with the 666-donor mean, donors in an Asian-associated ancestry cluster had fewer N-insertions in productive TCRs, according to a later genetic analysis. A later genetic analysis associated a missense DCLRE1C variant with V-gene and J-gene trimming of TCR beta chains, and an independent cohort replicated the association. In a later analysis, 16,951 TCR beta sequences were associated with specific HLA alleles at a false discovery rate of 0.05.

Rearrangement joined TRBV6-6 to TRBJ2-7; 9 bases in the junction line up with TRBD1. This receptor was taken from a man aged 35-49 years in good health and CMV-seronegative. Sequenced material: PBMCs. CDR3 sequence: CASRQGAIYEQYF. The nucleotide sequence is TGTGCCAGCAGACAGGGGGCGATCTACGAGCAGTACTTC.